The sequence of this TCR beta chain was determined in a study of OX40 agonist ivuxolimab in advanced cancers. Data came from immunoSEQ multiplex PCR; TCRdb stores just in-frame clones and leaves some out. Among about 95,000 clones listed, roughly 91% were seen once. The CDR3 has 17 amino acids. J is TRBJ2-6 and V is TRBV12-1; the table's D call, TRBD1, was not checked against the DNA. TRBV12-1 corresponds to a pseudogene. This TCR derives from an adult with an advanced solid tumor such as melanoma, head and neck, liver or kidney cancer. The sequencing used CD4+ or CD8+ T cells sorted from blood, collected in a trial of the OX40 agonist ivuxolimab. CDR3 nucleotide sequence: TGTGCCAGCAGCTTAGGTGACACGAGCTCTGGGGCCAACGTCCTGACTTTC. Residues: CASSLGDTSSGANVLTF.